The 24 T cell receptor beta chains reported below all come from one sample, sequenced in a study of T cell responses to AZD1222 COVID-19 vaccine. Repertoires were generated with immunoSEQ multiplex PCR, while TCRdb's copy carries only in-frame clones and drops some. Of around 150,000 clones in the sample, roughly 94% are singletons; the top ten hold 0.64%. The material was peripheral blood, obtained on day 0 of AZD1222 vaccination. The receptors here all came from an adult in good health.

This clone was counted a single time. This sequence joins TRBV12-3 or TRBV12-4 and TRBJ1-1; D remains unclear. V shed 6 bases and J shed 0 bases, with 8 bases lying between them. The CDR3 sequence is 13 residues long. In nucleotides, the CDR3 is TGTGCCAGCAGCGGATCTATGAACACTGAAGCTTTCTTT. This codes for CASSGSMNTEAFF.

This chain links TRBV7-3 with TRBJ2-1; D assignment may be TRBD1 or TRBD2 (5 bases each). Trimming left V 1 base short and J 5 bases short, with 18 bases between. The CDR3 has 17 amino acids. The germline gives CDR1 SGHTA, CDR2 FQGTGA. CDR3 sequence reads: CASSLISVRDGDNEQFF. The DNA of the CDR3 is TGTGCCAGCAGCTTAATCTCGGTCCGGGACGGCGACAATGAGCAGTTCTTC.

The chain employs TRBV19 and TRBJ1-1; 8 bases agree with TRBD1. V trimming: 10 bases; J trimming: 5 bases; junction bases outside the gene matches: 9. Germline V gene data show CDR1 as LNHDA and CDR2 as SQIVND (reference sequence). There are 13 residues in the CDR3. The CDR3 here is CATLRQGRTEAFF. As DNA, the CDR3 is TGTGCCACCCTCAGACAGGGGAGGACTGAAGCTTTCTTT. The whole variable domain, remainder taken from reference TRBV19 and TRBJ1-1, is DGGITQSPKYLFRKEGQNVTLSCEQNLNHDAMYWYRQDPGQGLRLIYYSQIVNDFQKGDIAEGYSVSREKKESFPLTVTSAQKNPTAFYLCATLRQGRTEAFFGQGTRLTVV.

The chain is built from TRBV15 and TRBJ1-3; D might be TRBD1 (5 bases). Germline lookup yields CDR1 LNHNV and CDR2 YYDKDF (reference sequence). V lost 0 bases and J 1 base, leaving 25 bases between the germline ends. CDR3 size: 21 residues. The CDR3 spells CATSRDLGGTRITASGNTIYF. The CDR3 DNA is TGTGCCACCAGCAGAGATCTAGGAGGGACGCGGATAACAGCGTCTGGAAACACCATATATTTT.

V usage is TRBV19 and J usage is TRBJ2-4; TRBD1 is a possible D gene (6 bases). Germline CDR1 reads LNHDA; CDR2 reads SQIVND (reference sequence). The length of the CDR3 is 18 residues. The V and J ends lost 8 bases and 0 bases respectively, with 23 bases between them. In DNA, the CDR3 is TGTGCCAGTGGACTGGGGGCGCCCCGAGGGATAGCCAAAAACATTCAGTACTTC. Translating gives CASGLGAPRGIAKNIQYF.

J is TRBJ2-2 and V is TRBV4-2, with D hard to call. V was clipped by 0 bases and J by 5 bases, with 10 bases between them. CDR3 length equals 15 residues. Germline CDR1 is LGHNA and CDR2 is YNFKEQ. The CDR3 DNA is TGTGCCAGCAGCCAAGATCTAGGGCGGACCGGGGAGCTGTTTTTT. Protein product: CASSQDLGRTGELFF.

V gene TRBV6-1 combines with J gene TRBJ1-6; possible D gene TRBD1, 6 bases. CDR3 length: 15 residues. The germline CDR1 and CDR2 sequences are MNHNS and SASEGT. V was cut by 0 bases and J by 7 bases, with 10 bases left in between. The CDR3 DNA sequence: TGTGCCAGCAGTGAAGCGCAGGGGACGAATTCACCCCTCCACTTT. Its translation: CASSEAQGTNSPLHF.

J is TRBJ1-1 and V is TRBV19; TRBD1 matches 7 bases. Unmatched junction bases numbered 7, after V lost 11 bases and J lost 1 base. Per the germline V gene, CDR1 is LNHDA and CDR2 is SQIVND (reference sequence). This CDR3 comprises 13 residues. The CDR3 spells CASNRGANTEAFF. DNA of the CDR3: TGTGCCTCAAACAGGGGCGCGAACACTGAAGCTTTCTTT.

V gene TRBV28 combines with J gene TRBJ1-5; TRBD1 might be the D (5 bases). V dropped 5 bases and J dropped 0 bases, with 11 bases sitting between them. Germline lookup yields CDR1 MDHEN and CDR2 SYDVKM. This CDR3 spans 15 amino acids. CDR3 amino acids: CASSPGRYSNQPQHF. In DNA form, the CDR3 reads TGTGCCAGCAGTCCGGGACGATATAGCAATCAGCCCCAGCATTTT.

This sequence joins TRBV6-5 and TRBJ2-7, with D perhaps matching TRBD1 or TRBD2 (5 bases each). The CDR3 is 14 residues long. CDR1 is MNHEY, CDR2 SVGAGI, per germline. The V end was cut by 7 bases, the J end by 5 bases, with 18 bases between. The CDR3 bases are TGTGCCAGCATGCCGGGGCTAGGGATGAACGAGCAGTACTTC. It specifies CASMPGLGMNEQYF.

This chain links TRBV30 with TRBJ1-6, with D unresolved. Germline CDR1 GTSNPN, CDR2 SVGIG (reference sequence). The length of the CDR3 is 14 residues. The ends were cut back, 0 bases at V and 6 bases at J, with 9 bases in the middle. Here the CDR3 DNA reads TGTGCCTGGAGTGTACCTCCCGCTAATTCACCCCTCCACTTT. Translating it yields CAWSVPPANSPLHF.

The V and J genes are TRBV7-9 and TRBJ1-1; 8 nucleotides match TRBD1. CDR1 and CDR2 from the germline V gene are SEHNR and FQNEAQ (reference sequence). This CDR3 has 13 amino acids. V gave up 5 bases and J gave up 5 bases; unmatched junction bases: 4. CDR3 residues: CASSLTGGTEAFF. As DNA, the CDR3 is TGTGCCAGCAGCCTTACAGGGGGAACTGAAGCTTTCTTT. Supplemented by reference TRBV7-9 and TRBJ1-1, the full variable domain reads DTGVSQNPRHKITKRGQNVTFRCDPISEHNRLYWYRQTLGQGPEFLTYFQNEAQLEKSRLLSDRFSAERPKGSFSTLEIQRTEQGDSAMYLCASSLTGGTEAFFGQGTRLTVV.

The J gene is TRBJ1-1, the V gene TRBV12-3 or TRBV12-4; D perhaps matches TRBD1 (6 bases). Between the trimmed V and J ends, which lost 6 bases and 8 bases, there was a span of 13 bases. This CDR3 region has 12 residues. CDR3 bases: TGTGCCAGCAGCCTACAGGGTGCGGAAGCTTTCTTT. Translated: CASSLQGAEAFF.

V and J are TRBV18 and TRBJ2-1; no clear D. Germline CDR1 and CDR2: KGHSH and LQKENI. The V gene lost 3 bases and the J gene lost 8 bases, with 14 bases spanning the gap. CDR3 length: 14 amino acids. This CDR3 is CASSPLPNWDEQFF. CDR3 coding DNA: TGTGCCAGCTCACCTCTTCCTAATTGGGATGAGCAGTTCTTC. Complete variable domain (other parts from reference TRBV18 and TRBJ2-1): NAGVMQNPRHLVRRRGQEARLRCSPMKGHSHVYWYRQLPEEGLKFMVYLQKENIIDESGMPKERFSAEFPKEGPSILRIQQVVRGDSAAYFCASSPLPNWDEQFFGPGTRLTVL.

The CDR3 reads CAISERDRGLRGYTF. CDR3 nucleotide sequence: TGTGCCATCAGTGAAAGGGACAGGGGGCTTCGGGGCTACACCTTC. J is TRBJ1-2 and V is TRBV10-3; 12 bases line up with TRBD1. V lost 3 bases to trimming and J lost 8 bases; unmatched junction nucleotides: 7. Germline CDR1 is ENHRY and CDR2 is SYGVKD. The CDR3 has 15 residues.

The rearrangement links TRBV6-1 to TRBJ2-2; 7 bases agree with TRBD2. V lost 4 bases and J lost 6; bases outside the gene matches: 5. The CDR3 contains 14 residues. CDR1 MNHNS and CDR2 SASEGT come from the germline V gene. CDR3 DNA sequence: TGTGCCAGCAGTGCAGCGGGATTCGCCGGGGAGCTGTTTTTT. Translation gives CASSAAGFAGELFF.

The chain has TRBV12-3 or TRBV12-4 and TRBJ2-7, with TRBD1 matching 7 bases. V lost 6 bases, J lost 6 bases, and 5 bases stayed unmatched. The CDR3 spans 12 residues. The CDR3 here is CASSKRGREQYF. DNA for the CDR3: TGTGCCAGCAGCAAGAGGGGGCGCGAGCAGTACTTC.

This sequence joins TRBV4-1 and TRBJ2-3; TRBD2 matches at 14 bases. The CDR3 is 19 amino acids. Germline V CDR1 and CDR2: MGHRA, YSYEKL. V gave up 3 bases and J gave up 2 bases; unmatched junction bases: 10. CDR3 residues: CASSHPAGLAGGTTDTQYF. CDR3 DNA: TGCGCCAGCAGCCACCCCGCTGGACTAGCGGGAGGAACCACAGATACGCAGTATTTT.

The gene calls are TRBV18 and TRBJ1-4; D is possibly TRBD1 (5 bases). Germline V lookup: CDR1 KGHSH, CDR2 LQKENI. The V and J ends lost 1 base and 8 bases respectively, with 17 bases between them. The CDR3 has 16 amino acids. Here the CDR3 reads CASSPLQQDRGEKLFF. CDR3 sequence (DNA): TGTGCCAGCTCACCACTGCAGCAGGACCGGGGCGAAAAACTGTTTTTT.

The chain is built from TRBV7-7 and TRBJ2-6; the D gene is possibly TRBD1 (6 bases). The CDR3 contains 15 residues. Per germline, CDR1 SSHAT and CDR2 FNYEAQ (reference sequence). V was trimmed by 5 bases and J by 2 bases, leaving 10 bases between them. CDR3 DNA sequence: TGTGCCAGCAGCCCCCCAGGGGCTGGGGCCAACGTCCTGACTTTC. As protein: CASSPPGAGANVLTF.

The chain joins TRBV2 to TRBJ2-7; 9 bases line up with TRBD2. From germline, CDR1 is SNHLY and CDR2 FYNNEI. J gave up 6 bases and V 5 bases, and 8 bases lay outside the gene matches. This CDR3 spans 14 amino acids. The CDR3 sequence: CASSSAGGVAEQYF. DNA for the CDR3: TGTGCCAGCAGTTCAGCGGGAGGCGTCGCCGAGCAGTACTTC. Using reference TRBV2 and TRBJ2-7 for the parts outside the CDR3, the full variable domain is EPEVTQTPSHQVTQMGQEVILRCVPISNHLYFYWYRQILGQKVEFLVSFYNNEISEKSEIFDDQFSVERPDGSNFTLKIRSTKLEDSAMYFCASSSAGGVAEQYFGPGTRLTVT.

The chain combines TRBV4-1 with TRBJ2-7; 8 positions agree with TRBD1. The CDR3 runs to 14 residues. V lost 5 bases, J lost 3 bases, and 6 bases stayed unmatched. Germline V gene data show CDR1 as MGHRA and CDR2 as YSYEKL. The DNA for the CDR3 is TGCGCCAGCAGCAACCCGGGACAGGTCTACGAGCAGTACTTC. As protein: CASSNPGQVYEQYF.

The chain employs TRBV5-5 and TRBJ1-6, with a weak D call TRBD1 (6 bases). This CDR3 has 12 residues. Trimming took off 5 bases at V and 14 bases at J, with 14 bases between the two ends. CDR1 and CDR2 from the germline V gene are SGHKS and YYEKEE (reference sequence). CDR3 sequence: CASREGVPTLHF. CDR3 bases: TGTGCCAGCAGGGAGGGGGTCCCCACCCTCCACTTT.

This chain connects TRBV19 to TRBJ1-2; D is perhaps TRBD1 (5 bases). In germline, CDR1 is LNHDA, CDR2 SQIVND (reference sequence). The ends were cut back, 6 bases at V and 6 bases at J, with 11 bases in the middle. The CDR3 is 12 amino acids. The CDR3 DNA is TGTGCCAGTAGCACCGGCAGGGATGGCTACACCTTC. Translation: CASSTGRDGYTF. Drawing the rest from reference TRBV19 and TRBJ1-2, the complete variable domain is DGGITQSPKYLFRKEGQNVTLSCEQNLNHDAMYWYRQDPGQGLRLIYYSQIVNDFQKGDIAEGYSVSREKKESFPLTVTSAQKNPTAFYLCASSTGRDGYTFGSGTRLTVV.